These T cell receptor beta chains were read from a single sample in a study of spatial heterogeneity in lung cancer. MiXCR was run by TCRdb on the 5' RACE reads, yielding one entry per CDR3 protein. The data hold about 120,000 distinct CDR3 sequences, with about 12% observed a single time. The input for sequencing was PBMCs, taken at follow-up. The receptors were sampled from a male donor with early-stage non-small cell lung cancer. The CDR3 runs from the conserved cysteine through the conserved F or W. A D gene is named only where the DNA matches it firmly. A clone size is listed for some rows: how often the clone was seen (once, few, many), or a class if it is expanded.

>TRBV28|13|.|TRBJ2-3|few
TGTGCCAGCAGTACCCCTAGCACAGATACGCAGTATTTT
CASSTPSTDTQYF
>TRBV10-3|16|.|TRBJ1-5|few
TGTGCCATCAGTGAGTCCGGACGGGGCAGCAATCAGCCCCAGCATTTT
CAISESGRGSNQPQHF
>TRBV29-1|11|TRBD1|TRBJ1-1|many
TGCAGCGTCGCAGGACAGGGTCCAGCTTTCTTT
CSVAGQGPAFF
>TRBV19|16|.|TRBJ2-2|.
TGTGCCAGTAAGGGGTCCCGGACTACGAACACCGGGGAGCTGTTTTTT
CASKGSRTTNTGELFF
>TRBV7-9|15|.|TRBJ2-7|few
TGTGCCAGCAGCTTAGCCGAAGCTTCTATACGCGAGCAGTACTTC
CASSLAEASIREQYF
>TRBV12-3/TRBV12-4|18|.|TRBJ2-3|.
TGTGCCAGCAGTTCCCGCGGCCGACTGGCAGGCCAGACAGATACGCAGTATTTT
CASSSRGRLAGQTDTQYF
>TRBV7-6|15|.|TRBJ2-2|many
TGTGCCAGCAGCTCCCGGGCGTGGGTGACCGGGGAGCTGTTTTTT
CASSSRAWVTGELFF
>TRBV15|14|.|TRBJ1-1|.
TGTGCCACCAGCAGAGAGCCGGCGGAACCTGAAGCTTTCTTT
CATSREPAEPEAFF
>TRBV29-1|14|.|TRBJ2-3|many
TGCAGCGTGTCCCTTGGGGGCCGCACAGATACGCAGTATTTT
CSVSLGGRTDTQYF
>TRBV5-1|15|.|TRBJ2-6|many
TGCGCCAGCAGCTTGGGTTCAGCTGGGGCCAACGTCCTGACTTTC
CASSLGSAGANVLTF
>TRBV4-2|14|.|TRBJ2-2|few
TGTGCCAGCAGCCGAGACCGAGACACCGGGGAGCTGTTTTTT
CASSRDRDTGELFF
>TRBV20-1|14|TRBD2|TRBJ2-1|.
TGCAGTGCTCTAGCGGGGAGCTCCTACAATGAGCAGTTCTTC
CSALAGSSYNEQFF
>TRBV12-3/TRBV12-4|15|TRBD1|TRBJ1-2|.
TGTGCCAGCAGTTCCCGACGACAGGGGGCAGATGGCTACACCTTC
CASSSRRQGADGYTF
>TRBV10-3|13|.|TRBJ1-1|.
TGTGCCATCAGCACAACAGGGAACACTGAAGCTTTCTTT
CAISTTGNTEAFF
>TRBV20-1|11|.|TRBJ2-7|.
TGCAGTGCTAGTCCAGCTTACGAGCAGTACTTC
CSASPAYEQYF
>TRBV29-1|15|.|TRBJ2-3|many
TGCAGCGTTGAAGCCGCCAATAGGGACACAGATACGCAGTATTTT
CSVEAANRDTDTQYF
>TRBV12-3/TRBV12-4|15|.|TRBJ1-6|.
TGTGCCAGCAGTTTCGGACAGACCTATAATTCACCCCTCCACTTT
CASSFGQTYNSPLHF
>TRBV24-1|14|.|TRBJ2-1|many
TGTGCCACCAGTGATACCACCTACAGCAATGAGCAGTTCTTC
CATSDTTYSNEQFF
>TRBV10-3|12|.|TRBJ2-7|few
TGTGCCATCAGTGAGTCAAACTACGAGCAGTACTTC
CAISESNYEQYF
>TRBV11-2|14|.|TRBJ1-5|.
TGTGCCAGCAGCTTTGACAGTACTGATCAGCCCCAGCATTTT
CASSFDSTDQPQHF
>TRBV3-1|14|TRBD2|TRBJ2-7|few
TGTGCCAGCAGCCAAGGCGGGGGGCCGAACGAGCAGTACTTC
CASSQGGGPNEQYF
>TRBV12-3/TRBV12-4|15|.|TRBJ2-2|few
TGTGCCAGCAGTTTAGGAACAGGGCACACCGGGGAGCTGTTTTTT
CASSLGTGHTGELFF
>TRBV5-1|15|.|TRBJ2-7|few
TGCGCCAGCAGCTTGGGACATTCCCAGGCCTACGAGCAGTACTTC
CASSLGHSQAYEQYF
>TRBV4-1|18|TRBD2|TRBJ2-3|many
TGCGCCAGCAGCCTTCCATACCGACTAGCGGGGGGGCCAGATACGCAGTATTTT
CASSLPYRLAGGPDTQYF
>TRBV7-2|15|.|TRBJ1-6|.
TGTGCCAGCAGCTTAGTGTGGTCCTATAATTCACCCCTCCACTTT
CASSLVWSYNSPLHF
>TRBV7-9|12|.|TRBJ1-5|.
TGTGCCAGCAGCTTAGGTACGCGGCCCCAGCATTTT
CASSLGTRPQHF